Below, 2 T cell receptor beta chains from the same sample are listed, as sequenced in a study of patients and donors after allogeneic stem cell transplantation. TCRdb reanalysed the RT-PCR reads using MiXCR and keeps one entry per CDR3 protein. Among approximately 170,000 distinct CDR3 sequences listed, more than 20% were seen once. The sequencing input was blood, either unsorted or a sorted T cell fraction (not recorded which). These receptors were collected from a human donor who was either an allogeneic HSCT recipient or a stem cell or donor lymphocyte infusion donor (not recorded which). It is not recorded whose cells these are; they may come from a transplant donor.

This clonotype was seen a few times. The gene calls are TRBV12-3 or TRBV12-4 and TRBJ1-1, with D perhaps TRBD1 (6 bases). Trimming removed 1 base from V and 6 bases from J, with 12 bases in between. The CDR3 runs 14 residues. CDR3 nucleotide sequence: TGTGCCAGCAGTTTAGGGGGGCGTTACGCTGAAGCTTTCTTT. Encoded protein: CASSLGGRYAEAFF.

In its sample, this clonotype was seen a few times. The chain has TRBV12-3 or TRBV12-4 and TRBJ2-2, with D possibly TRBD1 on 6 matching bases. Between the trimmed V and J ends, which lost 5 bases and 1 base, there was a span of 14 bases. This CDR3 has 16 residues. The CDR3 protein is CASSPRGWGNTGELFF. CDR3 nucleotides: TGTGCCAGCAGTCCCAGGGGCTGGGGGAACACCGGGGAGCTGTTTTTT.